This TCR beta chain was found in a study of CD8+ T cells in alopecia areata. General study findings and limits: Among patients, TCR sharing was less clear than in mice, a difference possibly due in part to HLA diversity in the patient population. Lesional scalp exceeded normal scalp in clonality, especially in alopecia totalis/universalis.

On this clone: What it recognizes is unknown.

Germline CDR1 and CDR2: SGDLS and YYNGEE. The CDR3 contains 15 residues. V lost 3 bases, J lost 9 bases, and 7 bases stayed unmatched. The authors extracted RNA and reverse transcribed it into cDNA as the sequencing template. The table came from immunoSEQ multiplex PCR; TCRdb's copy has only in-frame clones and leaves some out. Of roughly 200,000 clones listed, about 63% were seen once; the top ten hold under 2%. The TCR comes from a human donor with alopecia areata. The chain joins TRBV9 to TRBJ1-6; TRBD1 matches 9 bases. This specimen was CD4+ T cells sorted from blood, taken at week 0. For the CDR3, the DNA is TGTGCCAGCAGCGGGGGACAGGGAGGGAGTTCACCCCTCCACTTT. It translates to CASSGGQGGSSPLHF.